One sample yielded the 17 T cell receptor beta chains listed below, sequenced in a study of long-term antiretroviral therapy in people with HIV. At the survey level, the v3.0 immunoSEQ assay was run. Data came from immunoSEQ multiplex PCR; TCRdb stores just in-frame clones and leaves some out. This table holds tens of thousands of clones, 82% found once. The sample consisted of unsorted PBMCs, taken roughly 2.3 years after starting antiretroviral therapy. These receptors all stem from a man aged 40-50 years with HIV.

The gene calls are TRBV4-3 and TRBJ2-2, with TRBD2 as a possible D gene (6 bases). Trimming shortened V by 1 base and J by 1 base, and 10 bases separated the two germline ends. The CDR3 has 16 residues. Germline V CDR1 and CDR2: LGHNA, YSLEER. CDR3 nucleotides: TGCGCCAGCAGCCAAGGAACTAGCATGAACACCGGGGAGCTGTTTTTT. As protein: CASSQGTSMNTGELFF.

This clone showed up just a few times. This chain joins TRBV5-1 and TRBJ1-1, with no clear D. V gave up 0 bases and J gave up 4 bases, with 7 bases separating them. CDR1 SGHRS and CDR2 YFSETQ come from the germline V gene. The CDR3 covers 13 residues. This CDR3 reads CASSLATSTEAFF. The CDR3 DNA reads TGCGCCAGCAGCTTGGCGACCTCCACTGAAGCTTTCTTT.

The CDR3 spells CASSLGTGATNEQYF. CDR3 DNA sequence: TGTGCCAGCTCACTTGGGACCGGGGCTACTAACGAGCAGTACTTC. The V call is TRBV18, the J call TRBJ2-7, with D perhaps being TRBD1 or TRBD2 (5 bases each). V lost 4 bases to trimming and J lost 5 bases, with 18 bases between them. The CDR3 length is 15 residues. CDR1 is KGHSH and CDR2 is LQKENI in the germline V gene.

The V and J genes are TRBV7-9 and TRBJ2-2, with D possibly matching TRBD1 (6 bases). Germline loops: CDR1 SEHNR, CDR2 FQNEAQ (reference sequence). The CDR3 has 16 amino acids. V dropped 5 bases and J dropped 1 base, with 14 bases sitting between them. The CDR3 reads CASSLLGQLNTGELFF. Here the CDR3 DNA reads TGTGCCAGCAGCCTCCTCGGACAGTTGAACACCGGGGAGCTGTTTTTT.

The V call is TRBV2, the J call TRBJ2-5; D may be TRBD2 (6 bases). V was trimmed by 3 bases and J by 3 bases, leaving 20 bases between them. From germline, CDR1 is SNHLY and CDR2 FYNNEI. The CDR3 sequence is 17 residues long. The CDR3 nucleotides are TGTGCCAGCAGTGAGACCGAATCCTGGGCGGGAAAAGAGACCCAGTACTTC. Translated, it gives CASSETESWAGKETQYF.

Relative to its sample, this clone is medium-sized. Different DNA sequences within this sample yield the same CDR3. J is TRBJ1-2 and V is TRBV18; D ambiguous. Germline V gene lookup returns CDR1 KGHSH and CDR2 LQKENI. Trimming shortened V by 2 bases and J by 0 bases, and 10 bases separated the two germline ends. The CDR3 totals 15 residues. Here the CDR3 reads CASSPDRDTNYGYTF. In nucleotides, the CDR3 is TGTGCCAGCTCACCAGACCGCGATACTAACTATGGCTACACCTTC.

The CDR3 DNA is TGTGCCAGTAGTGTTAAAAGGAACACTGAAGCTTTCTTT. It translates to CASSVKRNTEAFF. This chain links TRBV19 with TRBJ1-1; D not certain. V lost 5 bases and J lost 1, with 8 bases in between. From germline, CDR1 is LNHDA and CDR2 SQIVND (reference sequence). The CDR3 loop spans 13 amino acids.

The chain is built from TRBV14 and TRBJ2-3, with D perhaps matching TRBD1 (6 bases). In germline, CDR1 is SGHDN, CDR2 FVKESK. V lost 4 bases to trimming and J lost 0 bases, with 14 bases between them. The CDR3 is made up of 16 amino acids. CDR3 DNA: TGTGCCAGCAGCCCCCGGACAGCCTTAAGCACAGATACGCAGTATTTT. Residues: CASSPRTALSTDTQYF.

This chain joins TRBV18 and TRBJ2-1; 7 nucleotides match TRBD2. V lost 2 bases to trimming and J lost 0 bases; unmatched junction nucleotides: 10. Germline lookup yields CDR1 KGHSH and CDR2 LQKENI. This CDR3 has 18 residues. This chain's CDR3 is CASSPRASAGTSYNEQFF. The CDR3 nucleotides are TGTGCCAGCTCACCAAGGGCGTCAGCGGGGACCTCCTACAATGAGCAGTTCTTC.

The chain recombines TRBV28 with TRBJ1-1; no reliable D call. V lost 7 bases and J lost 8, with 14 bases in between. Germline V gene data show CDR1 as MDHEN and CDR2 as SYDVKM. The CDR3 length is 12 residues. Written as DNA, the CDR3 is TGTGCCAGCAAACCCGCAAGGTTAGAAGCTTTCTTT. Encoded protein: CASKPARLEAFF.

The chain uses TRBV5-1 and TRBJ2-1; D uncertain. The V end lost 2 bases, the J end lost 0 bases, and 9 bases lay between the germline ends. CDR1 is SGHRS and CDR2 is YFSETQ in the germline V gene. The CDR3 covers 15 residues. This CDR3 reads CASSFPGGSYNEQFF. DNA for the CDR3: TGCGCCAGCAGCTTTCCGGGCGGCTCCTACAATGAGCAGTTCTTC.

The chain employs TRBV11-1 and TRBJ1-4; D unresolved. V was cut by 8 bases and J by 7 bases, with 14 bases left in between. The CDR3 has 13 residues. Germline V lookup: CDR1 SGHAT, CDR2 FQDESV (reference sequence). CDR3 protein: CASAALLGEKLFF. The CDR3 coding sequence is TGTGCCAGCGCCGCTCTTCTTGGTGAAAAACTGTTTTTT.

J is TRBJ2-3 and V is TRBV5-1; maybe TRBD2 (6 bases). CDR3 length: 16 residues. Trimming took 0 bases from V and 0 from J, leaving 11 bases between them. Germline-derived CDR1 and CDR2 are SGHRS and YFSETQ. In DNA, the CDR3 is TGCGCCAGCAGCTTGGAGCTTAGCGGAAGCACAGATACGCAGTATTTT. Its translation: CASSLELSGSTDTQYF.

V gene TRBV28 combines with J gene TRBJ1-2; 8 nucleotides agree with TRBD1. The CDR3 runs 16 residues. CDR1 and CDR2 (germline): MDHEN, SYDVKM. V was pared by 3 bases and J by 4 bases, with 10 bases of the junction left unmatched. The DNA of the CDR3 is TGTGCCAGCAGTTTGGGGGGCAGGGGGCCTGGCTATGGCTACACCTTC. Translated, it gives CASSLGGRGPGYGYTF.

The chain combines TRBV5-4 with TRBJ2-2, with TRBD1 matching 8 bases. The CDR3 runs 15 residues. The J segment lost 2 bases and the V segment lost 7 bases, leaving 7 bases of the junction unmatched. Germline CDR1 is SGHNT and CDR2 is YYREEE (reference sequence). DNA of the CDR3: TGTGCCAGCGGACAGGGCACAATTAACACCGGGGAGCTGTTTTTT. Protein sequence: CASGQGTINTGELFF.

CDR3 amino acids: CASSPSGRTTDTQYF. CDR3 coding DNA: TGTGCCAGCAGCCCCAGCGGGAGAACCACAGATACGCAGTATTTT. V is TRBV5-4 and J is TRBJ2-3; 8 bases line up with TRBD2. The CDR3 has 15 residues. CDR1 SGHNT and CDR2 YYREEE come from the germline V gene (reference sequence). V dropped 4 bases and J dropped 2; count of bases not matched to a gene: 6.

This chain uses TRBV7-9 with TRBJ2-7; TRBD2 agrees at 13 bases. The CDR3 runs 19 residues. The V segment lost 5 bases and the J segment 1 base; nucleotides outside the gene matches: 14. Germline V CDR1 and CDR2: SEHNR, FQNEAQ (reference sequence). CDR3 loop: CASSQPGGLAGLRSYEQYF. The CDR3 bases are TGTGCCAGCAGCCAACCAGGGGGACTAGCGGGGCTGCGATCCTACGAGCAGTACTTC.